A few counts support the clone carrying this T cell receptor (beta chain). Its specificity is not known. The ends lost 0 bases at V and 5 bases at J; junction bases unmatched: 11. Germline V gives CDR1 SGHRS, CDR2 YFSETQ. The CDR3 has 17 residues. The data originate from a study of blood T cells in healthy people across ages. Next came a second PCR, run for about 7 to 12 cycles, which used a sample-barcoded 5' primer along with a J-beta primer mix. From the 5' RACE reads, TCRdb called clonotypes with MiXCR, one entry per CDR3 protein. This sample has 1.5 million to 2 million distinct CDR3 sequences, with 28% found just once. Broader study findings: The long-lived group displayed more naive CD4+ cells, plus higher diversity, than the aged donors did.

This TCR came from a woman in her twenties or thirties in good health. V usage is TRBV5-1 and J usage is TRBJ2-1; 7 bases line up with TRBD1. Sequencing was carried out using blood. DNA for the CDR3: TGCGCCAGCAGCTTGGTAAGGGTTGGGACAGCAAACAATGAGCAGTTCTTC. It specifies CASSLVRVGTANNEQFF.